This TCR beta chain derives from a study of vaccination and CD4 T cells after COVID-19. Oncomine TCR Beta short-read sequencing was applied to DNA from cultured CD4+ T cells. One entry per CDR3 protein results from TCRdb running MiXCR on the PCR reads. The sample has over 4,500 distinct CDR3 sequences; 25% to 35% are singletons. Noted treatment: 10-day PBMC culture with coronavirus spike peptide pools or control peptides (ViraFEST assay). The unexposed donor gave CD4+ T cells before the COVID-19 pandemic (2011-2018). By sample share, this clonotype is medium-sized. Its cognate antigen is unknown. Points from the study as a whole: SARS-CoV-2-reactive clonotype medians increased from roughly 21 to 40, not significantly. Convalescent participants were relatively few, and none had early post-infection timepoints studied.

Looked up from germline, CDR1 is SEHNR and CDR2 is FQNEAQ (reference sequence). V shed 5 bases, J shed 7 bases, and the junction held 6 bases outside the gene matches. The CDR3 runs 13 residues. This chain links TRBV7-9 with TRBJ1-1; TRBD1 agrees at 8 bases. Material: CD4+ T cells from blood, cultured in vitro. The source of this sequence is a human donor in good health. CDR3 sequence reads: CASSHTGGNEAFF. In DNA, the CDR3 is TGTGCCAGCAGCCATACAGGGGGTAATGAAGCTTTCTTT.